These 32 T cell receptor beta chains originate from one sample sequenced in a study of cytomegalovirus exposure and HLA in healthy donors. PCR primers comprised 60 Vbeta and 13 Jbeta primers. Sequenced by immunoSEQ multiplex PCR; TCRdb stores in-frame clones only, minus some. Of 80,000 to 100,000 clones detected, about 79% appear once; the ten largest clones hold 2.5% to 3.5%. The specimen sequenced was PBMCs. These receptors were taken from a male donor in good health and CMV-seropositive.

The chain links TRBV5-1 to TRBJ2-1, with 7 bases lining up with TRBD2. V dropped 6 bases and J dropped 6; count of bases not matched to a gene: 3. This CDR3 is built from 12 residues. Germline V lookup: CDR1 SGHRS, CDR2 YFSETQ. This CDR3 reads CASTQRGNEQFF. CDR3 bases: TGCGCCAGCACCCAGCGGGGCAATGAGCAGTTCTTC.

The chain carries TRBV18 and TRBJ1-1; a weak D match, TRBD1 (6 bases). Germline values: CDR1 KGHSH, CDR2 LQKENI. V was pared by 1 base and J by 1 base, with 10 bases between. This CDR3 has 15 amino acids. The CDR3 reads CASSPRQEPNTEAFF. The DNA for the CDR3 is TGTGCCAGCTCACCACGACAGGAACCGAACACTGAAGCTTTCTTT.

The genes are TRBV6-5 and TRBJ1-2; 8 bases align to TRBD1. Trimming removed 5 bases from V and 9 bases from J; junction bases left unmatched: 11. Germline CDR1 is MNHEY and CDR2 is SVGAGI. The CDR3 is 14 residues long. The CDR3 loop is CASSANRDRISYTF. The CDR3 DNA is TGTGCCAGCAGTGCGAACCGGGACAGGATTAGCTACACCTTC.

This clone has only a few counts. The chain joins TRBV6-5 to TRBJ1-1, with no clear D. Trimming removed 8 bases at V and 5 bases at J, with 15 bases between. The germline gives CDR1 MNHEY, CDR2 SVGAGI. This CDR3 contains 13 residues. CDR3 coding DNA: TGTGCCAGCTGTCTCACCCGGAGAACTGAAGCTTTCTTT. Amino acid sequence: CASCLTRRTEAFF.

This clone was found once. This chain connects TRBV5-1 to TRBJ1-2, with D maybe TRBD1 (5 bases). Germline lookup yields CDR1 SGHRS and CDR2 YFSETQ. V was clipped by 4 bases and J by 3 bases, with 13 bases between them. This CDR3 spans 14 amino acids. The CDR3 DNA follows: TGCGCCAGCAGCCCTGGGGGGGAACACTATGGCTACACCTTC. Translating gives CASSPGGEHYGYTF.

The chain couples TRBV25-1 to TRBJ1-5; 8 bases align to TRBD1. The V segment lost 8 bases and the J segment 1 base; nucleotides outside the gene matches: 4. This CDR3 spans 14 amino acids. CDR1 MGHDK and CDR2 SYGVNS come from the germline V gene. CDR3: CASQRTGSNQPQHF. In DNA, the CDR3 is TGTGCCAGCCAGCGGACAGGGAGCAATCAGCCCCAGCATTTT.

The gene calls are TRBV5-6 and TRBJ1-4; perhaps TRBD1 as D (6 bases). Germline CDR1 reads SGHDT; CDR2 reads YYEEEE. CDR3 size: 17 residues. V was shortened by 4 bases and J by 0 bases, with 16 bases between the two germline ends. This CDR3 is CASSPLKQGTTNEKLFF. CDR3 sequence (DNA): TGTGCCAGCAGCCCCCTTAAACAGGGAACAACTAATGAAAAACTGTTTTTT.

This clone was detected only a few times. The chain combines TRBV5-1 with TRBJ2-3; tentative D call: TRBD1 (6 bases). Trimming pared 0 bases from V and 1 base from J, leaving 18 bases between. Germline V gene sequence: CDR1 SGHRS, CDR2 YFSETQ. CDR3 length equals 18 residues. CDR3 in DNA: TGCGCCAGCAGCTTGGTCGAGGTGGGGGCGGGCGGCACAGATACGCAGTATTTT. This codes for CASSLVEVGAGGTDTQYF.

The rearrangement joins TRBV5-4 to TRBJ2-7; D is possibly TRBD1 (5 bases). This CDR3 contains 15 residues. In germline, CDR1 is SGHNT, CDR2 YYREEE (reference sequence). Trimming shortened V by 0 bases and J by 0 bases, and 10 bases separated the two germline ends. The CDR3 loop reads CASSLAAGLSYEQYF. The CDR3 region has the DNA TGTGCCAGCAGCTTGGCGGCAGGGCTCTCCTACGAGCAGTACTTC.

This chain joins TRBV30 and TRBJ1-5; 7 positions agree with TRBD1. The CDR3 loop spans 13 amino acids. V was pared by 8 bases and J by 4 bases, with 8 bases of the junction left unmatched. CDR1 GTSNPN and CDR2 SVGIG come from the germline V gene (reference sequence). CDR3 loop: CAGNDRENQPQHF. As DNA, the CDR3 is TGTGCCGGGAACGACAGGGAGAATCAGCCCCAGCATTTT.

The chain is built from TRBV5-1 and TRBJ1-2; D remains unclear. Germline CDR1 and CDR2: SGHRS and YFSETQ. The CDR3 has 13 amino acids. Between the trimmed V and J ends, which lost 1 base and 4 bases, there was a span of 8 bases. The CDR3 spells CASSLNEAYGYTF. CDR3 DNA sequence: TGCGCCAGCAGCTTGAACGAAGCCTATGGCTACACCTTC.

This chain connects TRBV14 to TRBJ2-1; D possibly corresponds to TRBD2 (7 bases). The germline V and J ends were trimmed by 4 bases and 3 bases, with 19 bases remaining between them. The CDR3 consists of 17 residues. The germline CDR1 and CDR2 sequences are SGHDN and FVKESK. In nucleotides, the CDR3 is TGTGCCAGCAGCCTGTCTATTGGGGGGGGCGTCTACAATGAGCAGTTCTTC. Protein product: CASSLSIGGGVYNEQFF.

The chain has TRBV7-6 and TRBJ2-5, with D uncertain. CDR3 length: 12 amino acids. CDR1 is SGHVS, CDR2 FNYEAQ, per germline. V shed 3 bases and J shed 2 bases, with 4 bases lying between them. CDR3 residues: CASSFLQETQYF. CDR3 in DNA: TGTGCCAGCAGCTTTCTTCAAGAGACCCAGTACTTC.

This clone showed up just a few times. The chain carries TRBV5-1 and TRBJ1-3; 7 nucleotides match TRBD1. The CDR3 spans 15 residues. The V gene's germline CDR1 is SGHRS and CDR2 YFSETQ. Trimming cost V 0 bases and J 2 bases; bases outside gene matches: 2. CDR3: CASSLAGTAGNTIYF. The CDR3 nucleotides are TGCGCCAGCAGCTTGGCTGGGACAGCTGGAAACACCATATATTTT. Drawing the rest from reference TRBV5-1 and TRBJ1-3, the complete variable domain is KAGVTQTPRYLIKTRGQQVTLSCSPISGHRSVSWYQQTPGQGLQFLFEYFSETQRNKGNFPGRFSGRQFSNSRSEMNVSTLELGDSALYLCASSLAGTAGNTIYFGEGSWLTVV.

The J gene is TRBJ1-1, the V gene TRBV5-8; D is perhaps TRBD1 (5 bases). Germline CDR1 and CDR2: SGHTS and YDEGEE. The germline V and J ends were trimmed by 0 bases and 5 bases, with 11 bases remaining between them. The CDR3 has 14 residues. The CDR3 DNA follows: TGTGCCAGCAGCTTGGCGGGGGGGTATACTGAAGCTTTCTTT. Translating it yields CASSLAGGYTEAFF.

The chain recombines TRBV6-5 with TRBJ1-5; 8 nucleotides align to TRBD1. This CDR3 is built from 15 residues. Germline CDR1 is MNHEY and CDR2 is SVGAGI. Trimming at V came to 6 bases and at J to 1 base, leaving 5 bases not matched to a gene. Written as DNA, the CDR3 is TGTGCCAGCAGCCCAGACAGGGGCAGCAATCAGCCCCAGCATTTT. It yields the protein CASSPDRGSNQPQHF.

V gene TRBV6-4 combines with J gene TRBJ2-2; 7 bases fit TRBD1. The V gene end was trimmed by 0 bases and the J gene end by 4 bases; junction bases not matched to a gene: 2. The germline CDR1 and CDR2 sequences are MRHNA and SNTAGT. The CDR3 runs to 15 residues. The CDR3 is CASSDSRGPTGELFF. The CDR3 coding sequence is TGTGCCAGCAGTGACTCGAGGGGGCCCACCGGGGAGCTGTTTTTT.

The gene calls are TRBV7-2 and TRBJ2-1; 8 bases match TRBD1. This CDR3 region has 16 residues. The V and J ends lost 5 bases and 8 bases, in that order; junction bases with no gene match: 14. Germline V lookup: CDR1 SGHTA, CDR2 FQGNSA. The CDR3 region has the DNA TGTGCCAGCAGCGGATCTCAGGGGGCCATTAATGATGAGCAGTTCTTC. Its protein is CASSGSQGAINDEQFF.

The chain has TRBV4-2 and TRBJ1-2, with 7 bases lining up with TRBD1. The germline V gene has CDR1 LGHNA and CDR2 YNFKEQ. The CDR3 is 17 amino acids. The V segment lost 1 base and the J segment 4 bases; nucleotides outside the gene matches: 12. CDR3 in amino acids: CASSQGGRTGQGYGYTF. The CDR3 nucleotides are TGTGCCAGCAGCCAAGGTGGAAGGACAGGACAAGGCTATGGCTACACCTTC.

This chain's CDR3 is CAWRQGGYGYTF. The CDR3 DNA reads TGTGCCTGGAGGCAGGGAGGATATGGCTACACCTTC. V and J are TRBV30 and TRBJ1-2, with D perhaps TRBD1 (5 bases). This CDR3 region has 12 residues. Looked up from germline, CDR1 is GTSNPN and CDR2 is SVGIG (reference sequence). V was shortened by 3 bases and J by 5 bases, with 10 bases between the two germline ends.

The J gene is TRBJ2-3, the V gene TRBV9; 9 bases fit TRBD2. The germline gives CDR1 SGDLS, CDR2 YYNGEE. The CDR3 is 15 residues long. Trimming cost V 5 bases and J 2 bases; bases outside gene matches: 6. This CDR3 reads CASRPSGGFTDTQYF. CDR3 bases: TGTGCCAGCAGACCGAGCGGGGGGTTCACAGATACGCAGTATTTT.

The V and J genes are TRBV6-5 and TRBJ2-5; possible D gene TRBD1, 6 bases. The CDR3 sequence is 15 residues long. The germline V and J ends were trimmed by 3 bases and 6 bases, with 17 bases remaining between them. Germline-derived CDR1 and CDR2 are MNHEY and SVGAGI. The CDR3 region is CASSYSYRQAKTQYF. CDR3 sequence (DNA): TGTGCCAGCAGTTATTCTTATCGACAGGCTAAGACCCAGTACTTC.

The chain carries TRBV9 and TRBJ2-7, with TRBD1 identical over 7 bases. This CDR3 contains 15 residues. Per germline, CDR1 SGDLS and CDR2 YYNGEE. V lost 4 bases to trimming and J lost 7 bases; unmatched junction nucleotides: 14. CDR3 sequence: CASSPDRDKDREQYF. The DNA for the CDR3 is TGTGCCAGCAGCCCCGACAGGGATAAGGATCGAGAGCAGTACTTC.

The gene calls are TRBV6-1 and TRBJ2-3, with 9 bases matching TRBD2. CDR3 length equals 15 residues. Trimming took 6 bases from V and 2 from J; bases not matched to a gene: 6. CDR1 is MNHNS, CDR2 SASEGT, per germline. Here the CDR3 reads CASRQAGGYTDTQYF. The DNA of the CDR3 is TGTGCCAGCAGGCAAGCGGGGGGATACACAGATACGCAGTATTTT.

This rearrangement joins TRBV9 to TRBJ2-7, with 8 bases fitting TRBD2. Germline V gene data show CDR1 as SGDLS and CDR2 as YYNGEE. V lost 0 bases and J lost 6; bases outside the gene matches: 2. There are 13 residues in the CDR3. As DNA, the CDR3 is TGTGCCAGCAGCGTAGGGACTAGCCGCGAGCAGTACTTC. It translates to CASSVGTSREQYF.

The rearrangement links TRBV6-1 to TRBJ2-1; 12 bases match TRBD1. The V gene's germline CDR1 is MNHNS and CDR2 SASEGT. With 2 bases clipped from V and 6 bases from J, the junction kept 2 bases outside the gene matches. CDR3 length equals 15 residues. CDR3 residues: CASSEPGQGANEQFF. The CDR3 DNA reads TGTGCCAGCAGTGAACCGGGACAGGGGGCCAATGAGCAGTTCTTC.

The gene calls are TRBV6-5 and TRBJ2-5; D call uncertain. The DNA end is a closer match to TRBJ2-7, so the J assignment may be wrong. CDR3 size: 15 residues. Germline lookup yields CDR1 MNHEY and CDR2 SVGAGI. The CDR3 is CASSYGPQARYEQYF. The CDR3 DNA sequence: TGTGCCAGCAGTTACGGTCCGCAGGCTCGCTACGAGCAGTACTTC.

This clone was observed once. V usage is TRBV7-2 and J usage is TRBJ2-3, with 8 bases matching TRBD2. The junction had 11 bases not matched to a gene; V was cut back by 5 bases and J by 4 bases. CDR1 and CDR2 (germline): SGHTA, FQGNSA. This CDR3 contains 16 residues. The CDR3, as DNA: TGTGCCAGCAGCAACATTGGGACTAGTCTCGCAGATACGCAGTATTTT. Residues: CASSNIGTSLADTQYF.

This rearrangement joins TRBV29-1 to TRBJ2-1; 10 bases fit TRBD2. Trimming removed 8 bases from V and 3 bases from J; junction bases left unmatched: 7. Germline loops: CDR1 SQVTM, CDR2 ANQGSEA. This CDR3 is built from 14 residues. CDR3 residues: CSSQSGGGYNEQFF. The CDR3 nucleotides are TGCAGCTCACAGAGCGGGGGGGGCTACAATGAGCAGTTCTTC.

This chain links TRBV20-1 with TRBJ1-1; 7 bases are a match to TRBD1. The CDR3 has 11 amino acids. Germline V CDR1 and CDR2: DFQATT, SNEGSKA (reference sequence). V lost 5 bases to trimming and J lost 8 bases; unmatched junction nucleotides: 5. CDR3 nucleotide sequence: TGCAGTGCTGGGGGGACAGCGGAAGCTTTCTTT. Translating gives CSAGGTAEAFF.

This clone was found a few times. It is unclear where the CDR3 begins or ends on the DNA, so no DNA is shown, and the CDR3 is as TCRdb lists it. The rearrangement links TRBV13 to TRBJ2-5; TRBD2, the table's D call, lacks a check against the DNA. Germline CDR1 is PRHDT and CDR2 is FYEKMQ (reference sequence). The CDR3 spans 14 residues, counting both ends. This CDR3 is CASSFGPGGETQYF.

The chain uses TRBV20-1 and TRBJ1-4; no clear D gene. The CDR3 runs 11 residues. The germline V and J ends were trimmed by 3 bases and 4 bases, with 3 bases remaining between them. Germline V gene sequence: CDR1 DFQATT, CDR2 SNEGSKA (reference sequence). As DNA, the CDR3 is TGCAGTGCTAGTTATAATGAAAAACTGTTTTTT. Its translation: CSASYNEKLFF.